The clone carrying this T cell receptor beta chain was observed a few times. This entry comes from a study of response to subunit inactivated influenza vaccine. TCRdb re-analysed the RT-PCR reads in MiXCR, keeping a single row per CDR3 protein. The table has 400,000 to 550,000 distinct CDR3 sequences, about 25% seen once. The CDR3 is 16 residues long. With 6 bases removed from V and 2 bases from J, the gap between germline ends came to 17 bases. The germline CDR1 and CDR2 sequences are MNHNS and SASEGT. The source material was CD4+ T cells sorted from PBMCs, sampled around 5 days after vaccination. The clonotype was recovered from a man aged 45-65 years who received an inactivated influenza vaccine. The rearrangement joins TRBV6-1 to TRBJ2-4; perhaps TRBD2 as D (6 bases). CDR3 in amino acids: CASRGTGAQSKNIQYF. CDR3 nucleotide sequence: TGTGCCAGCAGGGGGACTGGGGCCCAATCCAAAAACATTCAGTACTTC.